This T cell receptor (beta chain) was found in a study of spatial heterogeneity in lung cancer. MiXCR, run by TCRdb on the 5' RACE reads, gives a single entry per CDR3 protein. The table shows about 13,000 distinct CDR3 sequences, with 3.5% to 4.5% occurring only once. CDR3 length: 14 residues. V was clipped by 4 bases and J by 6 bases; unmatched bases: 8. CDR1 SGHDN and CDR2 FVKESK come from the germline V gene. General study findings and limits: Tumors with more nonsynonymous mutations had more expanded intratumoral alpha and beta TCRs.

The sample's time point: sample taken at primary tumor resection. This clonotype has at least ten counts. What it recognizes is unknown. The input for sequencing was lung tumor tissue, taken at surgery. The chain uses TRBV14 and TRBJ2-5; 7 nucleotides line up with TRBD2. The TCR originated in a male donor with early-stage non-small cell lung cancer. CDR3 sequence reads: CASSPAGVDKTQYF. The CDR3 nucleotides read TGTGCCAGCAGCCCCGCGGGGGTCGACAAGACCCAGTACTTC.